The sequence of this T cell receptor beta chain was determined in a study of early T cells in non-severe SARS-CoV-2 infection. TCRdb independently ran MiXCR on the 5' RACE reads; one entry per CDR3 protein. The sample includes some 96,000 distinct CDR3 sequences, approximately 10% of them seen just once. The CDR3 consists of 13 residues. Trimming left V 8 bases short and J 0 bases short, with 8 bases between. Looked up from germline, CDR1 is MNHEY and CDR2 is SVGEGT. The clonotype comes from an adult who was a healthcare worker with PCR-confirmed SARS-CoV-2 infection or an uninfected control (not recorded which). The material was whole blood, obtained at baseline. This chain links TRBV6-2 or TRBV6-3 with TRBJ2-4, with a tentative D call TRBD1 (6 bases). The CDR3 region is CASRQVAKNIQYF. The CDR3 DNA is TGTGCCAGCCGACAGGTAGCCAAAAACATTCAGTACTTC.